This TCR beta chain derives from a study of OX40 agonist ivuxolimab in advanced cancers. The V end was cut by 6 bases, the J end by 7 bases, with 13 bases between. The CDR3 consists of 13 residues. CDR1 is MNHNY, CDR2 SVGAGI, per germline (reference sequence). This table comes from immunoSEQ multiplex PCR, and its TCRdb copy is limited to in-frame clones, with some not included. The sample has roughly 80,000 clones; about 82% are singletons. The V gene is TRBV6-6, the J gene TRBJ2-1; D may be TRBD2 (5 bases). The source of this sequence is an adult with an advanced solid tumor such as melanoma, head and neck, liver or kidney cancer. Sequences were derived from CD4+ or CD8+ T cells sorted from blood, sampled in a trial of the OX40 agonist ivuxolimab. This chain's CDR3 is CASSPPPGNEQFF. CDR3 nucleotides: TGTGCCAGCAGCCCCCCTCCGGGGAATGAGCAGTTCTTC.